Presented here are 27 T cell receptor beta chains from one specimen sequenced in a study of blood T cell repertoires in COVID-19. Clones were read by immunoSEQ multiplex PCR, and TCRdb kept only the in-frame ones, dropping some. The sample includes about 180,000 clones, 80% to 90% of them seen just once. The sample consisted of peripheral blood. These receptors were collected from a man aged 50 to 59 with active or convalescent COVID-19.

CDR3 coding DNA: TGTGCCAGTAACCCGGGCACAGATACGCAGTATTTT. Protein: CASNPGTDTQYF. This chain connects TRBV19 to TRBJ2-3; D is undetermined. Germline V gene lookup returns CDR1 LNHDA and CDR2 SQIVND (reference sequence). The CDR3 spans 12 residues. Trimming removed 7 bases from V and 1 base from J, with 6 bases in between.

The CDR3 nucleotides read TGTGCCAGCATGGGGGGGCTTAACACTGAAGCTTTCTTT. It specifies CASMGGLNTEAFF. The rearrangement uses TRBV12-3 or TRBV12-4 and TRBJ1-1, with D possibly TRBD1 on 6 matching bases. The CDR3 consists of 13 residues. The V end lost 7 bases, the J end lost 2 bases, and 11 bases lay between the germline ends.

This clone is a singleton in its sample. The chain links TRBV6-2 or TRBV6-3 to TRBJ1-2; possible D gene TRBD1, 5 bases. V shed 2 bases and J shed 8 bases, with 15 bases lying between them. The CDR3 has 14 amino acids. In germline, CDR1 is MNHEY, CDR2 SVGEGT. CDR3 residues: CASSYGTDRRGYTF. The CDR3 region has the DNA TGTGCCAGCAGTTACGGAACTGACAGAAGGGGCTACACCTTC.

J is TRBJ1-1 and V is TRBV25-1, with D perhaps TRBD1 (5 bases). CDR3 size: 14 residues. Trimming took 0 bases from V and 4 from J, leaving 9 bases between them. The germline V gene has CDR1 MGHDK and CDR2 SYGVNS. The CDR3 DNA sequence: TGTGCCAGCAGTGAATACAGGGAAGGCACTGAAGCTTTCTTT. The encoded protein is CASSEYREGTEAFF.

This clone came up a few times. The chain carries TRBV27 and TRBJ1-5; no definite D call. The CDR3 spans 13 residues. V shed 5 bases and J shed 9 bases, with 14 bases lying between them. Germline CDR1 reads MNHEY; CDR2 reads SMNVEV (reference sequence). CDR3 DNA: TGTGCCAGCAGTCCCCAGGCGGGATCGCCCCAGCATTTT. As protein: CASSPQAGSPQHF.

The chain couples TRBV10-3 to TRBJ2-7; TRBD2 is a possible D gene (5 bases). V was pared by 2 bases and J by 6 bases, with 14 bases between. The germline V gene encodes CDR1 ENHRY and CDR2 SYGVKD. This CDR3 comprises 14 residues. CDR3 residues: CAISEPIEGGEQYF. In DNA form, the CDR3 reads TGTGCCATCAGTGAGCCTATAGAGGGCGGCGAGCAGTACTTC.

This chain uses TRBV9 with TRBJ2-7, with D perhaps matching TRBD1 (6 bases). Germline-derived CDR1 and CDR2 are SGDLS and YYNGEE. Between the trimmed V and J ends, which lost 0 bases and 2 bases, there was a span of 6 bases. This CDR3 is built from 13 residues. Here the CDR3 DNA reads TGTGCCAGCAGCGTAGCAGGGGCCTACGAGCAGTACTTC. Translating gives CASSVAGAYEQYF.

V is TRBV21-1 and J is TRBJ2-1; TRBD1 was called by the table and not checked on the DNA. TRBV21-1 is described as a pseudogene. CDR3 length equals 12 residues. CDR3 loop: CASRPNRACQFF. In DNA form, the CDR3 reads TGTGCCAGCAGACCTAACAGGGCTTGTCAGTTCTTC.

The chain joins TRBV9 to TRBJ1-6; D unclear. Germline V lookup: CDR1 SGDLS, CDR2 YYNGEE. CDR3 size: 18 residues. V was shortened by 0 bases and J by 0 bases, with 13 bases between the two germline ends. The CDR3 protein is CASSVAPTTSSYNSPLHF. The CDR3 DNA reads TGTGCCAGCAGCGTAGCACCCACCACGAGCTCCTATAATTCACCCCTCCACTTT.

The V and J genes are TRBV5-6 and TRBJ1-1; D gene uncertain. The CDR3 is 13 amino acids. V was pared by 2 bases and J by 4 bases, with 9 bases between. The V gene's germline CDR1 is SGHDT and CDR2 YYEEEE. CDR3 residues: CASSFRRPTEAFF. CDR3 nucleotides: TGTGCCAGCAGCTTTCGGAGACCCACTGAAGCTTTCTTT.

J is TRBJ1-2 and V is TRBV15; weak D call: TRBD1 (5 bases). Trimming took 4 bases from V and 7 from J, leaving 10 bases between them. Germline lookup yields CDR1 LNHNV and CDR2 YYDKDF (reference sequence). This CDR3 is built from 12 residues. The DNA of the CDR3 is TGTGCCACCAGCACTTCTACAGGTGGCTACACCTTC. Its protein is CATSTSTGGYTF.

The V gene is TRBV7-2, the J gene TRBJ1-2; TRBD1 is a possible D gene (5 bases). The CDR3 is 12 amino acids. Trimming pared 2 bases from V and 10 bases from J, leaving 11 bases between. The germline V gene encodes CDR1 SGHTA and CDR2 FQGNSA. The CDR3 DNA follows: TGTGCCAGCAGCTTATTGGGGCTTTCCTACACCTTC. This encodes CASSLLGLSYTF. The entire variable domain, with the rest obtained from reference TRBV7-2 and TRBJ1-2, is as follows: GAGVSQSPSNKVTEKGKDVELRCDPISGHTALYWYRQSLGQGLEFLIYFQGNSAPDKSGLPSDRFSAERTGGSVSTLTIQRTQQEDSAVYLCASSLLGLSYTFGSGTRLTVV.

The CDR3 DNA is TGTGCCAGCAGCTCATACGGGACAGCCAGCACCTACGAGCAGTACTTC. Translated, it gives CASSSYGTASTYEQYF. The chain is built from TRBV28 and TRBJ2-7, with 7 bases lining up with TRBD1. V shed 6 bases and J 2 bases; nucleotides not matched to a gene: 13. The CDR3 length is 16 residues. Germline values: CDR1 MDHEN, CDR2 SYDVKM.

V gene TRBV7-2 combines with J gene TRBJ2-7, with D hard to call. Deletions cut 0 bases from V and 5 bases from J, with 8 bases between. The CDR3 sequence is 13 residues long. From germline, CDR1 is SGHTA and CDR2 FQGNSA. The CDR3 DNA follows: TGTGCCAGCAGCTTAGCGAGCCAAAACGAGCAGTACTTC. It codes for CASSLASQNEQYF. Full variable domain (remainder filled in from reference TRBV7-2 and TRBJ2-7): GAGVSQSPSNKVTEKGKDVELRCDPISGHTALYWYRQSLGQGLEFLIYFQGNSAPDKSGLPSDRFSAERTGGSVSTLTIQRTQQEDSAVYLCASSLASQNEQYFGPGTRLTVT.

This clone was found a few times. The V call is TRBV20-1, the J call TRBJ2-7; TRBD2 matches at 8 bases. The CDR3 length is 11 residues. The germline gives CDR1 DFQATT, CDR2 SNEGSKA (reference sequence). The junction had 3 bases not matched to a gene; V was cut back by 6 bases and J by 5 bases. The CDR3 loop reads CSAGGENEQYF. The CDR3 DNA follows: TGCAGTGCCGGGGGGGAAAACGAGCAGTACTTC.

The chain links TRBV29-1 to TRBJ1-1, with D possibly TRBD1 on 6 matching bases. This CDR3 spans 12 amino acids. Germline V gives CDR1 SQVTM, CDR2 ANQGSEA. V lost 6 bases, J lost 3 bases, and 11 bases lay in between. CDR3 protein: CSVEGGDTEAFF. The CDR3 nucleotides are TGCAGCGTGGAGGGGGGGGACACTGAAGCTTTCTTT.

The genes are TRBV4-1 and TRBJ2-1, with unresolved D. The CDR3 extends over 13 amino acids. CDR1 MGHRA and CDR2 YSYEKL come from the germline V gene. V lost 1 base and J lost 7, with 8 bases in between. The CDR3 loop is CASSQGQMNEQFF. In nucleotides, the CDR3 is TGCGCCAGCAGCCAAGGACAAATGAATGAGCAGTTCTTC.

V gene TRBV5-1 combines with J gene TRBJ1-2; D unclear. The CDR3 loop spans 15 amino acids. The germline V gene encodes CDR1 SGHRS and CDR2 YFSETQ. V was pared by 6 bases and J by 0 bases, with 15 bases between. CDR3 in DNA: TGCGCCAGCAACCCCGATGTGGGCTCTAACTATGGCTACACCTTC. This encodes CASNPDVGSNYGYTF. The whole variable domain, filled in from reference TRBV5-1 and TRBJ1-2, reads KAGVTQTPRYLIKTRGQQVTLSCSPISGHRSVSWYQQTPGQGLQFLFEYFSETQRNKGNFPGRFSGRQFSNSRSEMNVSTLELGDSALYLCASNPDVGSNYGYTFGSGTRLTVV.

The chain carries TRBV30 and TRBJ1-1; TRBD1 might be the D (5 bases). Trimming removed 2 bases from V and 2 bases from J, with 12 bases in between. CDR3 length equals 14 residues. Germline V lookup: CDR1 GTSNPN, CDR2 SVGIG (reference sequence). For the CDR3, the DNA is TGTGCCTGGAGTCGACTTCAGGGAAACACTGAAGCTTTCTTT. This gives the protein CAWSRLQGNTEAFF.

The rearrangement joins TRBV7-9 to TRBJ1-1; TRBD1 aligns across 8 bases. Unmatched junction bases numbered 9, after V lost 6 bases and J lost 3 bases. The CDR3 runs to 15 residues. The germline V gene has CDR1 SEHNR and CDR2 FQNEAQ (reference sequence). The CDR3, as DNA: TGTGCCAGCAGACCGGCGGGGACAGGATACACTGAAGCTTTCTTT. Amino acids: CASRPAGTGYTEAFF.

V usage is TRBV11-2 and J usage is TRBJ2-5, with 10 bases identical to TRBD2. The V segment lost 1 base and the J segment 2 bases; nucleotides outside the gene matches: 7. Germline V gene sequence: CDR1 SGHAT, CDR2 FQNNGV. The CDR3 consists of 17 residues. Here the CDR3 reads CASSLGVSGGPQETQYF. DNA of the CDR3: TGTGCCAGCAGCTTAGGGGTTAGCGGGGGGCCACAAGAGACCCAGTACTTC. The variable domain in full, with the rest retrieved from reference TRBV11-2 and TRBJ2-5, is EAGVAQSPRYKIIEKRQSVAFWCNPISGHATLYWYQQILGQGPKLLIQFQNNGVVDDSQLPKDRFSAERLKGVDSTLKIQPAKLEDSAVYLCASSLGVSGGPQETQYFGPGTRLLVL.

The chain employs TRBV29-1 and TRBJ1-1, with 7 bases matching TRBD1. CDR1 is SQVTM and CDR2 is ANQGSEA in the germline V gene. V shed 4 bases, J shed 0 bases, and the junction held 5 bases outside the gene matches. This CDR3 spans 14 amino acids. CDR3 residues: CSVAMGQMNTEAFF. CDR3 coding DNA: TGCAGCGTTGCAATGGGACAGATGAACACTGAAGCTTTCTTT.

The chain links TRBV2 to TRBJ2-1; a possible D gene is TRBD2 (5 bases). Trimming cost V 6 bases and J 10 bases, with 13 bases left between them. Looked up from germline, CDR1 is SNHLY and CDR2 is FYNNEI. The CDR3 totals 12 residues. Here the CDR3 reads CASRKEGREQFF. CDR3 coding DNA: TGTGCCAGCAGGAAAGAGGGCCGAGAGCAGTTCTTC.

By share, this clone ranks as medium-sized. V is TRBV13 and J is TRBJ1-1; D is perhaps TRBD1 (5 bases). Between the trimmed V and J ends, which lost 5 bases and 1 base, there was a span of 17 bases. The CDR3 runs to 16 residues. Germline values: CDR1 PRHDT, CDR2 FYEKMQ (reference sequence). The CDR3 loop reads CASSQRGSGRNTEAFF. Here the CDR3 DNA reads TGTGCCAGCAGCCAAAGGGGTTCTGGAAGGAACACTGAAGCTTTCTTT.

This chain uses TRBV5-4 with TRBJ2-5; 7 nucleotides align to TRBD2. This CDR3 has 15 residues. V dropped 0 bases and J dropped 2; count of bases not matched to a gene: 4. The germline V gene encodes CDR1 SGHNT and CDR2 YYREEE (reference sequence). In DNA form, the CDR3 reads TGTGCCAGCAGCTTGGTATGGGGAGGGCAAGAGACCCAGTACTTC. Translated, it gives CASSLVWGGQETQYF.

This chain links TRBV18 with TRBJ2-7, with 8 nucleotides matching TRBD2. The CDR3 length is 15 residues. The V gene end was trimmed by 3 bases and the J gene end by 0 bases; junction bases not matched to a gene: 4. CDR1 and CDR2 (germline): KGHSH, LQKENI. Here the CDR3 reads CASSPLSGSSYEQYF. Written as DNA, the CDR3 is TGTGCCAGCTCACCGTTAAGCGGGAGCTCCTACGAGCAGTACTTC.

This clone was seen a single time. This CDR3 is CASSLGQAVGRETQYF. Written as DNA, the CDR3 is TGCGCCAGCAGCCTAGGACAGGCGGTTGGCCGAGAGACCCAGTACTTC. The chain employs TRBV4-1 and TRBJ2-5, with 7 bases identical to TRBD1. J gave up 4 bases and V 4 bases, and 12 bases lay outside the gene matches. CDR1 is MGHRA and CDR2 is YSYEKL in the germline V gene. The CDR3 is 16 residues long.